This T cell receptor (beta chain) comes out of a study of sequential checkpoint blockade in melanoma. For the study at large: Arm A got nivolumab then ipilimumab; arm B the reverse, 1:1.

Generated by immunoSEQ multiplex PCR, the TCRdb table keeps only in-frame clones and is missing some. The sample yields around 18,000 clones, approximately 69% seen once. Trimming cost V 6 bases and J 0 bases, with 14 bases left between them. The CDR3 sequence is 16 residues long. Germline V gene data show CDR1 as MNHNY and CDR2 as SVGAGI (reference sequence). The treatment was: randomized to nivolumab then ipilimumab (arm A) or the reverse (arm B). Live CD3+CD8+ CD19− CD56− cells were sorted from PBMCs. V and J are TRBV6-6 and TRBJ2-2; TRBD1 might be the D (6 bases). This specimen was CD8+ T cells sorted from blood (inferred from file names), taken from a patient given nivolumab and ipilimumab in sequence. The receptor was derived from a human donor with melanoma. CDR3 sequence (DNA): TGTGCCAGCAGCTCCGGGACACTTACGAACACCGGGGAGCTGTTTTTT. Translation: CASSSGTLTNTGELFF.